The rows below give T cell receptor beta chains drawn from one sample of a study of technical replicates of blood from a few donors. Assay: immunoSEQ multiplex PCR; the TCRdb copy retains only in-frame clones and omits some. Of 100,000 or so clones detected, about 96% appear once; the ten largest clones hold 0.35% to 0.45%. The sample taken for sequencing was T cells isolated from PBMCs. The receptor set was obtained from a human donor in good health. Each CDR3 is given with its conserved first and last residue. Fields, in order: J gene, V gene, D gene, clone size, CDR3 protein, CDR3 DNA. The D gene is left open where the match is weak. Clone size is not always given. Where it is, it says once, few, many or a class for expanded clones.

TRBJ2-1	TRBV19	TRBD2	.	CASCSAGGYEQFF	TGTGCCAGTTGTTCAGCGGGAGGCTATGAGCAGTTCTTC
TRBJ1-2	TRBV7-2	.	.	CASSLVMAGGGYTF	TGTGCCAGCAGCTTAGTGATGGCAGGTGGTGGCTACACCTTC
TRBJ1-1	TRBV13	.	.	CASSLPGSEAFF	TGTGCCAGCAGCTTACCCGGGTCGGAAGCTTTCTTT
TRBJ1-5	TRBV4-1	.	once	CASSPEVLADFNQPQHF	TGCGCCAGCAGCCCAGAAGTATTGGCGGACTTCAATCAGCCCCAGCATTTT
TRBJ2-7	TRBV19	.	.	CASSIGAEIYEQYF	TGTGCCAGTAGTATTGGGGCAGAAATCTACGAGCAGTACTTC
TRBJ1-5	TRBV6-5	.	.	CASRRRDQPQHF	TGTGCCAGCAGGCGCAGGGATCAGCCCCAGCATTTT
TRBJ2-2	TRBV28	.	.	CASSLSGLTGELFF	TGTGCCAGCAGTTTATCGGGGTTGACCGGGGAGCTGTTTTTT
TRBJ2-1	TRBV19	.	.	CFSSYNEQFF	TGCTTTAGCTCCTACAATGAGCAGTTCTTC
TRBJ2-5	TRBV6-5	.	.	CASNADLYQETQYF	TGTGCCAGCAACGCGGATTTGTACCAAGAGACCCAGTACTTC
TRBJ1-2	TRBV30	.	few	CAWSTLVEKGTF	TGTGCCTGGAGCACCCTAGTAGAGAAGGGGACCTTC
TRBJ2-7	TRBV4-2	TRBD2	.	CASSQNLAGGFGYEQYF	TGTGCCAGCAGCCAGAACTTAGCGGGAGGATTTGGATACGAGCAGTACTTC
TRBJ1-1	TRBV2	TRBD1	.	CATHPWGQLEAFF	TGTGCCACCCACCCGTGGGGACAGCTTGAAGCTTTCTTT
TRBJ2-1	TRBV9	.	.	CASSVGPAINEQFF	TGTGCCAGCAGCGTAGGCCCAGCGATCAATGAGCAGTTCTTC
TRBJ2-1	TRBV6-6	TRBD1	.	CASSYSTGGPTGEQFF	TGTGCCAGCAGTTACTCAACAGGGGGCCCTACAGGTGAGCAGTTCTTC
TRBJ2-5	TRBV9	TRBD2	.	CASNQDPKGLADQETQYF	TGTGCCAGCAACCAAGACCCCAAGGGACTAGCGGATCAAGAGACCCAGTACTTC
TRBJ2-7	TRBV28	.	.	CASSLLTGLGYEQYF	TGTGCCAGCAGTCTATTGACAGGCCTGGGCTACGAGCAGTACTTC
TRBJ2-1	TRBV5-8	.	.	CASSLSLLYNEQFF	TGTGCCAGCAGCTTGAGTTTACTATACAATGAGCAGTTCTTC
TRBJ1-1	TRBV4-1	.	.	CASSPRGNTEAFF	TGCGCCAGCAGCCCCCGGGGGAACACTGAAGCTTTCTTT
TRBJ2-7	TRBV5-1	.	.	CASSSVTGEGEQYF	TGCGCCAGCAGCTCCGTGACAGGGGAGGGCGAGCAGTACTTC
TRBJ1-5	TRBV4-3	.	.	CASSQGLGGNQPQHF	TGCGCCAGCAGCCAAGGGCTAGGGGGCAATCAGCCCCAGCATTTT
TRBJ1-2	TRBV7-9	TRBD1	.	CASSFSGGSYGYTF	TGTGCCAGCAGCTTCTCAGGGGGCAGCTATGGCTACACCTTC
TRBJ2-1	TRBV14	.	.	CASSQEIAGGPYYNEQFF	TGTGCCAGCAGCCAAGAGATAGCTGGGGGCCCTTACTACAATGAGCAGTTCTTC
TRBJ1-5	TRBV18	.	.	CASSPFPGTLVEPQHF	TGTGCCAGCTCACCGTTCCCAGGGACTTTGGTGGAGCCCCAGCATTTT
TRBJ2-2	TRBV7-3	TRBD2	.	CASSLRREGTGELFF	TGTGCCAGCAGCTTAAGGCGGGAGGGAACCGGGGAGCTGTTTTTT
TRBJ1-5	TRBV18	.	.	CASSPSNGRVGEPQHF	TGTGCCAGCTCCCCCAGTAACGGGCGGGTTGGTGAGCCCCAGCATTTT
TRBJ2-1	TRBV19	.	once	CASSIAGAVSNEQFF	TGTGCCAGTAGTATCGCAGGGGCTGTCAGCAATGAGCAGTTCTTC
TRBJ2-2	TRBV4-2	.	.	CASSQGRGLYTGELFF	TGTGCCAGCAGCCAAGGGAGAGGTCTTTACACCGGGGAGCTGTTTTTT
TRBJ2-1	TRBV7-2	.	.	CASSLRNEQFF	TGTGCCAGCAGCTTGCGGAATGAGCAGTTCTTC
TRBJ2-2	TRBV14	.	.	CASGDFVNTGELFF	TGTGCCAGCGGGGACTTTGTGAACACCGGGGAGCTGTTTTTT
TRBJ2-7	TRBV18	.	once	CASSSPGDALYEQYF	TGTGCCAGCTCTTCCCCCGGGGATGCGCTTTACGAGCAGTACTTC
TRBJ2-3	TRBV5-1	TRBD2	.	CASSLVSGLAGLLPRAPTDTQYF	TGCGCCAGCAGCTTGGTATCTGGGCTAGCGGGCCTACTACCCCGGGCCCCCACAGATACGCAGTATTTT
TRBJ2-7	TRBV19	TRBD1	.	CASRGQASYEQYF	TGTGCCAGTCGGGGACAGGCCAGCTACGAGCAGTACTTC
TRBJ1-1	TRBV28	.	.	CASKVLGRDTEAFF	TGTGCCAGCAAGGTCCTCGGGAGGGACACTGAAGCTTTCTTT
TRBJ2-5	TRBV5-1	TRBD1	.	CASGTGSNQETQYF	TGCGCCAGTGGGACAGGGAGCAACCAAGAGACCCAGTACTTC
TRBJ2-1	TRBV10-3	TRBD1	.	CAISFGQGKGEQFF	TGTGCCATCAGCTTCGGACAGGGAAAAGGTGAGCAGTTCTTC
TRBJ2-1	TRBV9	TRBD1	once	CASSVAGTAFDEQFF	TGTGCCAGCAGCGTAGCCGGGACAGCTTTTGATGAGCAGTTCTTC
TRBJ2-5	TRBV28	.	.	CASSGRVAETQYF	TGTGCCAGCAGTGGCAGGGTGGCGGAGACCCAGTACTTC
TRBJ2-5	TRBV9	.	.	CASSVQGGQETQYF	TGTGCCAGCAGCGTACAGGGTGGGCAAGAGACCCAGTACTTC
TRBJ2-2	TRBV27	.	once	CASNWGDAGELFF	TGTGCCAGCAATTGGGGGGACGCCGGGGAGCTGTTTTTT
TRBJ1-4	TRBV28	TRBD1	.	CASSSLTGGSEKLFF	TGTGCCAGCAGTTCCCTTACAGGGGGGAGTGAAAAACTGTTTTTT
TRBJ2-2	TRBV5-4	.	once	CASSLASTVGGELFF	TGTGCCAGCAGCTTGGCTAGTACTGTGGGCGGGGAGCTGTTTTTT
TRBJ1-5	TRBV19	.	.	CASMGGVQPQHF	TGTGCCAGTATGGGGGGAGTTCAGCCCCAGCATTTT
TRBJ1-2	TRBV27	.	.	CASSLSPTGENGYTF	TGTGCCAGCAGTTTATCCCCGACAGGAGAGAATGGCTACACCTTC
TRBJ2-1	TRBV2	TRBD2	.	CASSGLAGLYNEQFF	TGTGCCAGCAGTGGACTAGCGGGACTCTACAATGAGCAGTTCTTC
TRBJ1-5	TRBV30	.	.	CAWSGVNQPQHF	TGTGCCTGGAGCGGTGTGAATCAGCCCCAGCATTTT
TRBJ1-1	TRBV27	TRBD1	.	CASSRTGTANKAFF	TGTGCCAGCAGTCGAACCGGGACAGCTAATAAAGCTTTCTTT
TRBJ2-1	TRBV27	.	.	CASSLTTLRDLDEQFF	TGTGCCAGCAGTTTAACCACCTTGCGGGACTTAGATGAGCAGTTCTTC
TRBJ1-1	TRBV4-1	TRBD1	.	CASSLRDRAEAFF	TGCGCCAGCAGCCTCCGGGACAGGGCTGAAGCTTTCTTT
TRBJ2-5	TRBV30	TRBD1	.	CAWSVLDREETQYF	TGTGCCTGGAGTGTACTGGACAGGGAAGAGACCCAGTACTTC